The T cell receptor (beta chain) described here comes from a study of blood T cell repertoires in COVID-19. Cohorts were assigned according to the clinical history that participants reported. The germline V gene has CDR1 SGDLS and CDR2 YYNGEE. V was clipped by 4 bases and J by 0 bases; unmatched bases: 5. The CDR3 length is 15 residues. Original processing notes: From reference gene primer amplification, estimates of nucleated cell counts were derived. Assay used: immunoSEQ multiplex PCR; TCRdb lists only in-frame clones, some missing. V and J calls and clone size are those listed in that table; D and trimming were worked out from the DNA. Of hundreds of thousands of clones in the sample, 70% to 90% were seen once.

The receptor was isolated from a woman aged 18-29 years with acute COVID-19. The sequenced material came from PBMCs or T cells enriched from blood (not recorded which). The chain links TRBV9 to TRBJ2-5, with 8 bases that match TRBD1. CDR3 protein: CASSPGTGNQETQYF. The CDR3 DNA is TGTGCCAGCAGCCCCGGGACAGGCAACCAAGAGACCCAGTACTTC.